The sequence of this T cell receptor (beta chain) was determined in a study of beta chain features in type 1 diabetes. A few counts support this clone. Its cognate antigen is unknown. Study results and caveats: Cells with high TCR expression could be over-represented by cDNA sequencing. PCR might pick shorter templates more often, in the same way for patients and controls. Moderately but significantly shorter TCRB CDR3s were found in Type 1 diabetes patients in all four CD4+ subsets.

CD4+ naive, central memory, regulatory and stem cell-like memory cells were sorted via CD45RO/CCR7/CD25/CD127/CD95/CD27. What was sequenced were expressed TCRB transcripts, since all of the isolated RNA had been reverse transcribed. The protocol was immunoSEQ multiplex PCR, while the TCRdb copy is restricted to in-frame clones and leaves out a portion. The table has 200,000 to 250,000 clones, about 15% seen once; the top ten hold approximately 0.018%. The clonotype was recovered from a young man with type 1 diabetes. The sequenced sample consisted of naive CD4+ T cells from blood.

Here the CDR3 DNA reads TGTGCCAGCAGTTCCGGGACAGGGTTCCCTGGGGCCAACGTCCTGACTTTC. Encoded protein: CASSSGTGFPGANVLTF. This chain joins TRBV7-9 and TRBJ2-6; the match to TRBD1 covers 9 bases. The V segment lost 6 bases and the J segment 2 bases; nucleotides outside the gene matches: 8. In germline, CDR1 is SEHNR, CDR2 FQNEAQ (reference sequence). The CDR3 is made up of 17 amino acids.